This T cell receptor beta chain was identified during a study of T cell repertoires in aging, cancer and after chemotherapy. Study as a whole: Clear clonal overlap appeared across healthy donor samples taken over several months to years. Study results and limitations: Untreated cancer patients had significantly lower blood TCR diversity than age-matched healthy donors.

Comments on this clonotype: Its antigen remains unidentified.

The J segment lost 6 bases and the V segment lost 0 bases, leaving 3 bases of the junction unmatched. The CDR3 runs 15 residues. CDR1 and CDR2 (germline): MRHNA, SNTAGT. Peripheral blood genomic DNA, not sorted cells or RNA, was the template. Rearranged V-D-J TRB sequences were amplified with a mixed TRB-A/B primer pool. One entry per CDR3 protein, called by TCRdb with MiXCR from the multiplex PCR reads. The sample includes 10,000 to 15,000 distinct CDR3 sequences, 35% seen only once; the top ten take 6.6%. This rearrangement joins TRBV6-4 to TRBJ2-3, with 10 bases fitting TRBD1. The TCR sequence derives from a human donor in good health. The donor label of this sample is uncertain. The sequenced sample consisted of blood. CDR3 protein: CASSDSGQGSDTQYF. CDR3 nucleotide sequence: TGTGCCAGCAGTGACTCGGGACAGGGGTCCGATACGCAGTATTTT.